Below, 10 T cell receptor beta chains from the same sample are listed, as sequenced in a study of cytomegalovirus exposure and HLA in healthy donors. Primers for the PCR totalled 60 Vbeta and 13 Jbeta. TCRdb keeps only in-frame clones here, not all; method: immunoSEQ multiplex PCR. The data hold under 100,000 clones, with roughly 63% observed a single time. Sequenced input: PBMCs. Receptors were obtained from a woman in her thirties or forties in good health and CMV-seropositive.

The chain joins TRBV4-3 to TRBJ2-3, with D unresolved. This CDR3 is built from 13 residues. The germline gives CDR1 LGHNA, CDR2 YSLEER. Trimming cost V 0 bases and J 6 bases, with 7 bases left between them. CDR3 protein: CASSQDSRDTQYF. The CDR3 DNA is TGCGCCAGCAGCCAAGATTCCCGGGATACGCAGTATTTT.

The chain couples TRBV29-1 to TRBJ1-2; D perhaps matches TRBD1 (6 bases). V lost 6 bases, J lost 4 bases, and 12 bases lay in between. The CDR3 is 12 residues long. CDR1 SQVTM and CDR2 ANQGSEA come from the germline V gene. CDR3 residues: CSVAGTIYGYTF. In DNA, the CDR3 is TGCAGCGTCGCCGGGACAATCTATGGCTACACCTTC. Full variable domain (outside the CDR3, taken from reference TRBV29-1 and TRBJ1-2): SAVISQKPSRDICQRGTSLTIQCQVDSQVTMMFWYRQQPGQSLTLIATANQGSEATYESGFVIDKFPISRPNLTFSTLTVSNMSPEDSSIYLCSVAGTIYGYTFGSGTRLTVV.

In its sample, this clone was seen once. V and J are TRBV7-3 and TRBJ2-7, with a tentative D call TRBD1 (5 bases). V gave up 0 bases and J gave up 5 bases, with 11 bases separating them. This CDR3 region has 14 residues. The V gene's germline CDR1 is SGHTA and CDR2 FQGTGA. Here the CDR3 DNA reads TGTGCCAGCAGCTTAACGCCAGGGTTGGACGAGCAGTACTTC. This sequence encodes CASSLTPGLDEQYF.

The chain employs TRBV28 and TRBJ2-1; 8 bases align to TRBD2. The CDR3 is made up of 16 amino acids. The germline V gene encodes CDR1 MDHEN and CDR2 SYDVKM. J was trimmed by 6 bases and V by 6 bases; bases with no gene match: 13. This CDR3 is CASSSRWSGSGNEQFF. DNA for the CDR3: TGTGCCAGCAGCTCCCGTTGGAGCGGGAGCGGCAATGAGCAGTTCTTC. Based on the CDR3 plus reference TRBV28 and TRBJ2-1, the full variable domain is DVKVTQSSRYLVKRTGEKVFLECVQDMDHENMFWYRQDPGLGLRLIYFSYDVKMKEKGDIPEGYSVSREKKERFSLILESASTNQTSMYLCASSSRWSGSGNEQFFGPGTRLTVL.

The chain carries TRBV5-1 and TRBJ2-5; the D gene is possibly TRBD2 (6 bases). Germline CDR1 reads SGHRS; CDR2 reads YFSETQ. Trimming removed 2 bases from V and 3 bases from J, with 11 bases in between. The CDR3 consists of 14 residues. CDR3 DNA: TGCGCCAGCAGCTTTGGGACTTCGGAAGAGACCCAGTACTTC. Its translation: CASSFGTSEETQYF. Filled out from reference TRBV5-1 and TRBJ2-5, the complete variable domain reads KAGVTQTPRYLIKTRGQQVTLSCSPISGHRSVSWYQQTPGQGLQFLFEYFSETQRNKGNFPGRFSGRQFSNSRSEMNVSTLELGDSALYLCASSFGTSEETQYFGPGTRLLVL.

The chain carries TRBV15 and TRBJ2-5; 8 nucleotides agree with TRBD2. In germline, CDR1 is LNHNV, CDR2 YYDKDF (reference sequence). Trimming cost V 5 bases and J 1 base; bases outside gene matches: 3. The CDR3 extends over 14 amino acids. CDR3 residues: CATSLAGFQETQYF. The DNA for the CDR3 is TGTGCCACCAGCCTAGCGGGCTTCCAAGAGACCCAGTACTTC.

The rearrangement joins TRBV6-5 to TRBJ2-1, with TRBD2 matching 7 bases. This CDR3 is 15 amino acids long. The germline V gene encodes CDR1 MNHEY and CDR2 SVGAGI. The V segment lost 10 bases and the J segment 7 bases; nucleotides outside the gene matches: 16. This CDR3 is CATESGTTLGNEQFF. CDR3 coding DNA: TGTGCCACTGAATCCGGGACTACGCTAGGGAATGAGCAGTTCTTC.

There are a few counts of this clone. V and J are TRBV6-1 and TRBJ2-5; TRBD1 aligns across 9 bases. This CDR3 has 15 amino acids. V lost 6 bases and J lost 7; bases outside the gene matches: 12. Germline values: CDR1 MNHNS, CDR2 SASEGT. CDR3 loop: CASSPTGGTRGTQYF. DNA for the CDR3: TGTGCCAGCAGCCCGACAGGGGGGACCCGAGGGACCCAGTACTTC.

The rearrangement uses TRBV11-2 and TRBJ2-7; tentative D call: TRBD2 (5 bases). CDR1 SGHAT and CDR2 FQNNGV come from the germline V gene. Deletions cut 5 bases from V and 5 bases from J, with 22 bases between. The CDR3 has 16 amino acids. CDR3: CASSTTSLGGVNEQYF. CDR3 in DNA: TGTGCCAGCAGCACTACCAGTTTAGGAGGAGTAAACGAGCAGTACTTC.

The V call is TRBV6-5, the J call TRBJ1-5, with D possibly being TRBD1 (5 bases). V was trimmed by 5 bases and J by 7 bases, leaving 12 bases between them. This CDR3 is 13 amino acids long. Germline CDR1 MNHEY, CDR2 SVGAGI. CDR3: CASSPQVDQPQHF. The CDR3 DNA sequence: TGTGCCAGCAGTCCACAGGTGGACCAGCCCCAGCATTTT.